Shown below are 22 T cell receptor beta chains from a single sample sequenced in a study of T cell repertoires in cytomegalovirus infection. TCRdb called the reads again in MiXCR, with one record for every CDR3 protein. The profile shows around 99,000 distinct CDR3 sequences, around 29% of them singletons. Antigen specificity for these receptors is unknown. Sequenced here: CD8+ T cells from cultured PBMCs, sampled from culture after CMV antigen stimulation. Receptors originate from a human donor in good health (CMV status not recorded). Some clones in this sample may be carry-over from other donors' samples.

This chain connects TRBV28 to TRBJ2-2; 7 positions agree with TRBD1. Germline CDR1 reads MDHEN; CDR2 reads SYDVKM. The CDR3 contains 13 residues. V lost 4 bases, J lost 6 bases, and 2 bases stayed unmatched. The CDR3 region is CASSSQGSGELFF. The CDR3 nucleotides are TGTGCCAGCAGTTCACAGGGGTCCGGGGAGCTGTTTTTT.

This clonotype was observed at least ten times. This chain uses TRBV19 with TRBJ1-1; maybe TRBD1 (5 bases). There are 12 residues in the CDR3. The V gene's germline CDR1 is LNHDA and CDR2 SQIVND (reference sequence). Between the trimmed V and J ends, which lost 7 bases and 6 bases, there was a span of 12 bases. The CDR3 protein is CASTGRESEAFF. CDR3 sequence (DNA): TGTGCCAGTACCGGCAGGGAGTCTGAAGCTTTCTTT.

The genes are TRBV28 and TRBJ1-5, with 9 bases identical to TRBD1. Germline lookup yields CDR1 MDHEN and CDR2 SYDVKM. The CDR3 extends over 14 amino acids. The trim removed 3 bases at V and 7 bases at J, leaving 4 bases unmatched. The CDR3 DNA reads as TGTGCCAGCAGTTTCGGGACAGGGTACCAGCCCCAGCATTTT. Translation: CASSFGTGYQPQHF.

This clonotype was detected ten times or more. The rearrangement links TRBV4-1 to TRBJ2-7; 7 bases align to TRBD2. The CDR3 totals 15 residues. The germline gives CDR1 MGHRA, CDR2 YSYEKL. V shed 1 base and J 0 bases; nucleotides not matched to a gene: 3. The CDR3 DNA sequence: TGCGCCAGCAGCCAAGCCAGCGGGGCCTCCTACGAGCAGTACTTC. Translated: CASSQASGASYEQYF.

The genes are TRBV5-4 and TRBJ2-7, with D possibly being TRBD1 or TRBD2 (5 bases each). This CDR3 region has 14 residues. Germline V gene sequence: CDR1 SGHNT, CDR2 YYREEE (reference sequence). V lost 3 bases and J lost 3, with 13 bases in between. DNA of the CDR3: TGTGCCAGCAGCTCCAGGGAGAGGCTCTACGAGCAGTACTTC. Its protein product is CASSSRERLYEQYF.

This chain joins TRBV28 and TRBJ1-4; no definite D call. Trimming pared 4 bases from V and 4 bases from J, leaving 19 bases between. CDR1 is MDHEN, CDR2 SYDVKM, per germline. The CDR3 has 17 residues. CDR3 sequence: CASSSHNRHEGNEKLFF. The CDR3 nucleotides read TGTGCCAGCAGTTCCCACAATAGGCATGAGGGTAATGAAAAACTGTTTTTT.

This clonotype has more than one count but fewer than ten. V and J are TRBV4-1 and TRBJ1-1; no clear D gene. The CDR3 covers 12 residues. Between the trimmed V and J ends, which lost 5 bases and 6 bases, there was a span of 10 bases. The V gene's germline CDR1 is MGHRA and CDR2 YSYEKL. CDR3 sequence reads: CASSYPGSEAFF. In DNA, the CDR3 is TGCGCCAGCAGCTACCCGGGATCTGAAGCTTTCTTT.

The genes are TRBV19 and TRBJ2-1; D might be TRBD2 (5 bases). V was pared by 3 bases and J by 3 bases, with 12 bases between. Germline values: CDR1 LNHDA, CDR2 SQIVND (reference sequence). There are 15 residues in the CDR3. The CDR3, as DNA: TGTGCCAGTAGTATCGGAGCGGCGGACTACAATGAGCAGTTCTTC. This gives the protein CASSIGAADYNEQFF.

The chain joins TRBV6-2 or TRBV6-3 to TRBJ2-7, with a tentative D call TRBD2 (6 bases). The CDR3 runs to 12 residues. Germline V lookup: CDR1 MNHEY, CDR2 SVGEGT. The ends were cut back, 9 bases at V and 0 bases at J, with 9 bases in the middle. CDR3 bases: TGTGCCAGTCTAGCGAGCTCCTACGAGCAGTACTTC. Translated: CASLASSYEQYF.

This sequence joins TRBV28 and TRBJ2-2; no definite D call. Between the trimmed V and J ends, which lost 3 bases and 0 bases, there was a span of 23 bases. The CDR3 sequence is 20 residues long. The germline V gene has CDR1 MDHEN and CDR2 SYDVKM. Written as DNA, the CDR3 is TGTGCCAGCAGTTTTTCCGAAGGGATCCATTACCTCGCGAACACCGGGGAGCTGTTTTTT. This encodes CASSFSEGIHYLANTGELFF. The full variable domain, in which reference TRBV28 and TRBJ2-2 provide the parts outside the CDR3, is DVKVTQSSRYLVKRTGEKVFLECVQDMDHENMFWYRQDPGLGLRLIYFSYDVKMKEKGDIPEGYSVSREKKERFSLILESASTNQTSMYLCASSFSEGIHYLANTGELFFGEGSRLTVL.

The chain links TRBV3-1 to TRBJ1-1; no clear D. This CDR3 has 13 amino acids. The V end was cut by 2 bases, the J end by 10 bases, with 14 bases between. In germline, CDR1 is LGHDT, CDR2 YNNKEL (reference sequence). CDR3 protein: CASSQFVPGAAFF. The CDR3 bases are TGTGCCAGCAGCCAATTTGTCCCCGGTGCAGCTTTCTTT.

In nucleotides, the CDR3 is TGTGCCAGTAGTATATGGGTCGAGAGTTATGAAGCTTTCTTT. Protein product: CASSIWVESYEAFF. The chain is built from TRBV19 and TRBJ1-1; D is ambiguous. Trimming removed 2 bases at V and 7 bases at J, with 14 bases between. Germline CDR1 and CDR2: LNHDA and SQIVND (reference sequence). The length of the CDR3 is 14 residues.

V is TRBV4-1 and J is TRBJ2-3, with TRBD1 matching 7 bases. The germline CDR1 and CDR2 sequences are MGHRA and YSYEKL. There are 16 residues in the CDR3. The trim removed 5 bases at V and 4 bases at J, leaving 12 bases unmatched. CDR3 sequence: CASSDRTGPLPDTQYF. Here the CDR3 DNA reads TGCGCCAGCAGCGACCGGACAGGCCCCCTTCCAGATACGCAGTATTTT.

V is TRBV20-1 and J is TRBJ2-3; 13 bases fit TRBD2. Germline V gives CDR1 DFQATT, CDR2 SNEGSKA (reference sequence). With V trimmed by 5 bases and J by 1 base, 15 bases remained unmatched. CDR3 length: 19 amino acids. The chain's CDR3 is CSAGTGTSGVRRGTDTQYF. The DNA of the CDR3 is TGCAGTGCTGGGACCGGGACTAGCGGGGTCAGGAGGGGCACAGATACGCAGTATTTT.

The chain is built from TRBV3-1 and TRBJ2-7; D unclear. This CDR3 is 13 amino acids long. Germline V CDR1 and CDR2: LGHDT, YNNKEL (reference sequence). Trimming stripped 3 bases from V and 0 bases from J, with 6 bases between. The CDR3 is CASSHTLSYEQYF. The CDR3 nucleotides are TGTGCCAGCAGCCATACCCTCTCCTACGAGCAGTACTTC.

CDR3 in DNA: TGTGCCAGCAGTTTCTTAAGCAGGGAGCAGTACTTC. It encodes CASSFLSREQYF. The chain combines TRBV28 with TRBJ2-7; D is undetermined. Germline V gene data show CDR1 as MDHEN and CDR2 as SYDVKM. This CDR3 region has 12 residues. V was trimmed by 3 bases and J by 7 bases, leaving 10 bases between them.

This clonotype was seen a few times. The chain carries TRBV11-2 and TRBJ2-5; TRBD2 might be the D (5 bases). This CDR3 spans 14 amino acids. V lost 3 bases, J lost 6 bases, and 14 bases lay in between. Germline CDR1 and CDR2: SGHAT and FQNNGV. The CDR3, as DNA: TGTGCCAGCAGCTTTTACGAGGGAGCGAAGACCCAGTACTTC. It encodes CASSFYEGAKTQYF.

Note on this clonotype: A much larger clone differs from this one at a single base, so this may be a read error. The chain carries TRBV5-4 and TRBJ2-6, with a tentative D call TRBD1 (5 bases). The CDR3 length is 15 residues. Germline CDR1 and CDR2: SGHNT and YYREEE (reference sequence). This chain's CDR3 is CASSLQGSGAHVLTF. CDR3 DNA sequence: TGTGCCAGCAGCTTGCAGGGATCTGGGGCCCACGTCCTGACTTTC.

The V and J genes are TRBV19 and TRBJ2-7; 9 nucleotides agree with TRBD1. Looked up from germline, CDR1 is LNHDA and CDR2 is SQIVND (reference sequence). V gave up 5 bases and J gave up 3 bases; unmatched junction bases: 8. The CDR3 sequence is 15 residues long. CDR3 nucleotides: TGTGCCAGTAGTGCAGCCGGGACAGGGTTCTACGAGCAGTACTTC. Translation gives CASSAAGTGFYEQYF.

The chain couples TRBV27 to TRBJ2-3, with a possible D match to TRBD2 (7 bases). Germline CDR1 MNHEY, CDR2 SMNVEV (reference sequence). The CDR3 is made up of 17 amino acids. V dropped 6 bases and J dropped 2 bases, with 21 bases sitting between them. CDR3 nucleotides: TGTGCCAGCAGGCAACGGAGGGGGGGGGCCCTCACAGATACGCAGTATTTT. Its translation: CASRQRRGGALTDTQYF.

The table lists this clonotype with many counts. For the CDR3, the DNA is TGTGCCAGCAGCCCGGGGACAGGGGGCGCGTCTTACGAGCAGTACTTC. Its protein product is CASSPGTGGASYEQYF. J is TRBJ2-7 and V is TRBV7-6; TRBD1 matches at 12 bases. CDR3 length: 16 amino acids. V lost 5 bases to trimming and J lost 4 bases; unmatched junction nucleotides: 9. The germline CDR1 and CDR2 sequences are SGHVS and FNYEAQ.

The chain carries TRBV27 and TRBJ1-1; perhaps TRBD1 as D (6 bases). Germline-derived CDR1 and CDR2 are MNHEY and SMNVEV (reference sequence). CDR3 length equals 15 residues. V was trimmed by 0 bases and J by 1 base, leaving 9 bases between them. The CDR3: CASSLSTGANTEAFF. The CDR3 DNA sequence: TGTGCCAGCAGTTTATCGACGGGGGCGAACACTGAAGCTTTCTTT.